These 3 T cell receptor beta chains came from one sample sequenced in a study of early T cells in non-severe SARS-CoV-2 infection. TCRdb re-called the 5' RACE reads through MiXCR, storing one row per CDR3 protein. The data hold 50,000 to 80,000 distinct CDR3 sequences, with 7% to 10% observed a single time. Sample: whole blood, taken at baseline. The receptors were gathered from an adult who was a healthcare worker with PCR-confirmed SARS-CoV-2 infection or an uninfected control (not recorded which).

The chain is built from TRBV4-3 and TRBJ2-1; D gene uncertain. The CDR3 length is 16 residues. V was clipped by 0 bases and J by 9 bases, with 18 bases between them. Germline V gives CDR1 LGHNA, CDR2 YSLEER. CDR3 amino acids: CASSQERHLHSGEQFF. The CDR3 DNA follows: TGCGCCAGCAGCCAAGAACGGCATCTTCATTCGGGTGAGCAGTTCTTC.

This chain connects TRBV6-2 or TRBV6-3 to TRBJ2-1; D remains unclear. CDR1 and CDR2 from the germline V gene are MNHEY and SVGEGT. The CDR3 extends over 11 amino acids. V lost 3 bases, J lost 9 bases, and 6 bases lay in between. The CDR3 is CASSYATEQFF. For the CDR3, the DNA is TGTGCCAGCAGTTATGCCACTGAGCAGTTCTTC.

J is TRBJ2-2 and V is TRBV11-2; 7 nucleotides align to TRBD2. The CDR3 has 15 amino acids. The trim removed 2 bases at V and 4 bases at J, leaving 4 bases unmatched. Germline CDR1 and CDR2: SGHAT and FQNNGV. The CDR3 loop reads CASSLREVGTGELFF. CDR3 bases: TGTGCCAGCAGCTTACGGGAGGTGGGCACCGGGGAGCTGTTTTTT.